This paragraph reports one TCR beta chain. These data belong to a study of control samples from healthy donors and cancer patients. Some clones are missing from TCRdb's copy, which holds only in-frame ones; the method was immunoSEQ multiplex PCR. The table shows some 190,000 clones, with about nine tenths occurring only once. V dropped 0 bases and J dropped 9 bases, with 12 bases sitting between them. Looked up from germline, CDR1 is SGHVS and CDR2 is FQNEAQ. The CDR3 has 15 residues. Sequencing was carried out using blood. This sequence was found in a man aged 30 to 39 in good health. The chain couples TRBV7-8 to TRBJ1-6; D remains unclear. The CDR3 region has the DNA TGTGCCAGCAGCTTAGCAGACCTCCTATTTTCACCCCTCCACTTT. It yields the protein CASSLADLLFSPLHF. Complete variable domain (other parts from reference TRBV7-8 and TRBJ1-6): GAGVSQSPRYKVAKRGQDVALRCDPISGHVSLFWYQQALGQGPEFLTYFQNEAQLDKSGLPSDRFFAERPEGSVSTLKIQRTQQEDSAVYLCASSLADLLFSPLHFGNGTRLTVT.